Sequencing of this TCR beta chain was carried out in a study of blood T cell repertoires in COVID-19. Looked up from germline, CDR1 is SGHKS and CDR2 is YYEKEE (reference sequence). V shed 4 bases and J 3 bases; nucleotides not matched to a gene: 13. The CDR3 has 16 amino acids. As processed by the authors: From reference gene primer amplification, estimates of nucleated cell counts were derived. Assay used: immunoSEQ multiplex PCR; TCRdb lists only in-frame clones, some missing. For V, J and clone size, that table is used; D and trimming come from the DNA. The data show 100,000 to 150,000 clones, roughly 90% seen once.

The sequenced sample consisted of peripheral blood. V usage is TRBV5-5 and J usage is TRBJ2-7; 7 bases align to TRBD1. This receptor was taken from a man aged 50 to 60 with acute or convalescent COVID-19. CDR3 DNA sequence: TGTGCCAGCAGCCTGGACAGGAGCTCCTATTTCTACGAGCAGTACTTC. Amino acids: CASSLDRSSYFYEQYF.